The rows below give T cell receptor beta chains drawn from one sample of a study of Ad26.COV2.S vaccination and SARS-CoV-2 variants. This table comes from immunoSEQ multiplex PCR, and its TCRdb copy is limited to in-frame clones, with some not included. The table includes roughly 500,000 clones, around 88% detected once. The sequences come from peripheral blood, collected in a trial of Ad26.COV2.S vaccine versus placebo. These receptor sequences come from a person between 18 and 60 years old who received the Ad26.COV2.S COVID-19 vaccine or a placebo. Each CDR3 is given with its conserved first and last residue. The D gene is left open where the match is weak. Clone size, where shown, is once, few, many, or a class for clones that have expanded.

clone size | D gene | J gene | V gene | CDR3 DNA | CDR3 protein
- | - | TRBJ2-5 | TRBV19 | TGTGCCAGTAGTATAGGCCGGGGGTTGGGGGAGACCCAGTACTTC | CASSIGRGLGETQYF
- | - | TRBJ2-7 | TRBV25-1 | TGTGCCAGCAGTCTAACAGGGTACGAGCAGTACTTC | CASSLTGYEQYF
once | - | TRBJ1-5 | TRBV30 | TGTGCCTGGATGAAACAGGGTATATTTAATCAGCCCCAGCATTTT | CAWMKQGIFNQPQHF
once | - | TRBJ2-4 | TRBV6-5 | TGTGCCAGCAGTTACTCAGGGGGGGACATTCAGTACTTC | CASSYSGGDIQYF
- | - | TRBJ1-5 | TRBV12-2 | TGTGCAAGTCGCCCAATTTACCGGTTGTGTAGCAATCAGCCCCAGCATTTT | CASRPIYRLCSNQPQHF
- | - | TRBJ2-5 | TRBV7-8 | TGTGCCAGCAGCCCGGACACGGAGACCCAGTACTTC | CASSPDTETQYF
- | - | TRBJ1-1 | TRBV5-6 | TGTGCCAGCCTCCGGGACACCAACACTGAAGCTTTCTTT | CASLRDTNTEAFF
- | TRBD2 | TRBJ2-2 | TRBV6-2/TRBV6-3 | TGTGCCAGCAGTTACTTTCCGACTAGCGGAGGCGGGGAGCTGTTTTTT | CASSYFPTSGGGELFF
- | TRBD1 | TRBJ2-1 | TRBV7-9 | TGTGCCAGCAGCCCTCCGGGACAGGGGGCACCATCTAACAATGAGCAGTTCTTC | CASSPPGQGAPSNNEQFF
- | - | TRBJ1-1 | TRBV30 | TGTGCCTGGAGTGTTCTGTCAGAAGCTTTCTTT | CAWSVLSEAFF
few | - | TRBJ1-5 | TRBV6-6 | TGTGCCAGTTTAAAGGACAGTACTAGCAATCAGCCCCAGCATTTT | CASLKDSTSNQPQHF
once | - | TRBJ1-2 | TRBV6-1 | TGTGCCAGCAGTGAACCCCTCCCGGGCGGCTACACCTTC | CASSEPLPGGYTF
- | TRBD1 | TRBJ1-2 | TRBV6-5 | TGTGCCAGCAGGACAGGGGGTAACTATGGCTACACCTTC | CASRTGGNYGYTF
- | - | TRBJ2-1 | TRBV27 | TGTGCCAGCAGTTTTTATATGACAGGTAGTGATGAGCAGTTCTTC | CASSFYMTGSDEQFF
few | TRBD2 | TRBJ2-2 | TRBV18 | TGTGCCAGCTCACCACTCAGCGGGAGACGCACCGGGGAGCTGTTTTTT | CASSPLSGRRTGELFF
- | - | TRBJ2-1 | TRBV7-9 | TGTGCCAGCAGAAGTCCGGGGTCAGGGTGGGGTGAGCAGTTCTTC | CASRSPGSGWGEQFF
- | - | TRBJ1-3 | TRBV19 | TGTGCCAGTAGTCAAACAGGGACTGGAAACACCATATATTTT | CASSQTGTGNTIYF
- | - | TRBJ1-1 | TRBV11-2 | TGTGCCAGCAGCTTAGTCCCGGGACTTGGCAGGCTCACTGAAGCTTTCTTT | CASSLVPGLGRLTEAFF
few | TRBD2 | TRBJ2-2 | TRBV7-2 | TGTGCCAGCAGCTCGACTAGCGGGGGGAACACCGGGGAGCTGTTTTTT | CASSSTSGGNTGELFF
- | - | TRBJ2-1 | TRBV27 | TGTGCCAGCAGTTTATCGACGGGGTCTCTTTACAATGAGCAGTTCTTC | CASSLSTGSLYNEQFF
- | - | TRBJ1-6 | TRBV28 | TGTGCCAGCAGTTGGTGGCAGAATTCACCCCTCCACTTT | CASSWWQNSPLHF
- | TRBD2 | TRBJ2-5 | TRBV11-1 | TGTGCCAGCAGCCCTACTAGCGGGTGGGAGACCCAGTACTTC | CASSPTSGWETQYF
few | TRBD1 | TRBJ1-1 | TRBV5-4 | TGTGCCAGCAGCTTGGCTGGGACAGGGGGCACTGAAGCTTTCTTT | CASSLAGTGGTEAFF
- | - | TRBJ1-2 | TRBV28 | TGTGCCAGCAGTCCAGCGGCGTATGGCTACACCTTC | CASSPAAYGYTF
- | TRBD2 | TRBJ2-1 | TRBV6-5 | TGTGCCAGCAGCCGGACTAGCGGGAGGTTCAATGAGCAGTTCTTC | CASSRTSGRFNEQFF
- | - | TRBJ1-2 | TRBV7-2 | TGTGCCAGCAGCTTAGAGGGCAGAAACTATGGCTACACCTTC | CASSLEGRNYGYTF
- | TRBD1 | TRBJ1-1 | TRBV2 | TGTGCCAGCAGTGAAAGTTCAGGGGGTATAGGGGGGAACACTGAAGCTTTCTTT | CASSESSGGIGGNTEAFF
- | - | TRBJ2-6 | TRBV9 | TGTGCCAGCAGCGTAGCCCGCGGGGCCAACGTCCTGACTTTC | CASSVARGANVLTF
- | TRBD1 | TRBJ1-3 | TRBV30 | TGTGCCTGGAGTCTGGGACAGACACGAAACACCATATATTTT | CAWSLGQTRNTIYF